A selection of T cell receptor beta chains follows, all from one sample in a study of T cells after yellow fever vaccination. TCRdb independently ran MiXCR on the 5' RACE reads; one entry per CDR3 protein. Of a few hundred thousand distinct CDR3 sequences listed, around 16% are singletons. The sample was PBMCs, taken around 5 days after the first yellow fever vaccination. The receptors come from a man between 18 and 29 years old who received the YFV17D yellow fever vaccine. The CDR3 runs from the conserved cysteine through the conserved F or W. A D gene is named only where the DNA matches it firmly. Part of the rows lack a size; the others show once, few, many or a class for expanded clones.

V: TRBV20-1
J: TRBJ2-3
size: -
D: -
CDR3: CSARAPQRGTDTQYF
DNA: TGCAGTGCTAGGGCCCCTCAACGGGGCACAGATACGCAGTATTTT

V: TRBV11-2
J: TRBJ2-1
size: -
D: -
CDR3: CASSYGLDEQFF
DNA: TGTGCCAGCAGCTATGGACTCGATGAGCAGTTCTTC

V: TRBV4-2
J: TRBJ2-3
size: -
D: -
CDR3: CASSQDVFSSTDTQYF
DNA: TGTGCCAGCAGCCAAGATGTGTTTTCTAGCACAGATACGCAGTATTTT

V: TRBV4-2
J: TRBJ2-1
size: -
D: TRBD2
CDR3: CASSPVIAGTYNEQFF
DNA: TGTGCCAGCAGTCCCGTAATAGCGGGAACCTACAATGAGCAGTTCTTC

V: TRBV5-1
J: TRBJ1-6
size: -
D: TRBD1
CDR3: CASSQGYRGLGSPLHF
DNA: TGCGCCAGCAGCCAAGGATACAGGGGGCTTGGTTCACCCCTCCACTTT

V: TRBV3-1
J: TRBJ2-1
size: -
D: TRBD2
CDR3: CASSQEGIAGGYNEQFF
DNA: TGTGCCAGCAGCCAAGAAGGGATAGCGGGGGGATACAATGAGCAGTTCTTC

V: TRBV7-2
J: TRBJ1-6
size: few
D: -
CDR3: CASSEIQDFDSPLHF
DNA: TGTGCCAGCAGCGAGATACAGGATTTCGATTCACCCCTCCACTTT

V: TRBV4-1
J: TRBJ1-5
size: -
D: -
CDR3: CASSQGRGAGYSNQPQHF
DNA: TGCGCCAGCAGCCAAGGCCGAGGGGCAGGCTATAGCAATCAGCCCCAGCATTTT

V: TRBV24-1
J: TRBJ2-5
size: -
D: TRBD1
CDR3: CATSEPGTGQETQYF
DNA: TGTGCCACCAGTGAACCCGGGACAGGGCAGGAGACCCAGTACTTC

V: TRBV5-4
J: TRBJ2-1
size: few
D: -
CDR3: CASTPAVLQGPNNEQFF
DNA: TGTGCCAGCACCCCCGCGGTTCTTCAGGGGCCTAACAATGAGCAGTTCTTC

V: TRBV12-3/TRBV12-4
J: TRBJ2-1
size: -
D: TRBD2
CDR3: CASISSGGKLGFDYNEQFF
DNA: TGTGCCAGCATCTCTAGCGGGGGGAAGTTGGGATTTGACTACAATGAGCAGTTCTTC

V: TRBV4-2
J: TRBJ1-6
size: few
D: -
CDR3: CASSQDSTGVHSPLHF
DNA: TGTGCCAGCAGCCAAGATTCCACAGGAGTACATTCACCCCTCCACTTT

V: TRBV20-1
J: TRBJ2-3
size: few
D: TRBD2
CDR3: CSASSRLAGADTQYF
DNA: TGCAGTGCTAGCTCTAGACTAGCGGGGGCAGATACGCAGTATTTT

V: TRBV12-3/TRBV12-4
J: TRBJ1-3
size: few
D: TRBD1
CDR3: CASSRTGGDTIYF
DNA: TGTGCCAGCAGTCGGACAGGGGGGGACACCATATATTTT

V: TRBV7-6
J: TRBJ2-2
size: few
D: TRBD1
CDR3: CASSSWDRDAGELFF
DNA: TGTGCCAGCAGTTCCTGGGACAGGGACGCCGGGGAGCTGTTTTTT

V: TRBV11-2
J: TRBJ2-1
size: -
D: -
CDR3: CASSPAGEQFF
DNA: TGTGCCAGCAGCCCAGCGGGTGAGCAGTTCTTC

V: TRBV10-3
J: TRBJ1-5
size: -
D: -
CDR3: CAISGEGNQPQHF
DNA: TGTGCCATCAGTGGGGAGGGGAATCAGCCCCAGCATTTT

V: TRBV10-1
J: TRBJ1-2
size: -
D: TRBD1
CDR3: CASSESLPGQVFCYGYTF
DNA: TGCGCCAGCAGTGAGTCGTTACCGGGACAGGTTTTTTGCTATGGCTACACCTTC

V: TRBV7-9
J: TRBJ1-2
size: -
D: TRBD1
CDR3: CASSSPLLGQGNYGYTF
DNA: TGTGCCAGCAGCTCCCCCCTCCTGGGACAGGGAAACTATGGCTACACCTTC

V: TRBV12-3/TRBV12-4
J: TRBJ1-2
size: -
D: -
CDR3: CASSVGPYGYTF
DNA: TGTGCCAGCAGTGTAGGGCCCTATGGCTACACCTTC

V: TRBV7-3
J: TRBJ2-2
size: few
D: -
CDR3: CASSFGPNTGELFF
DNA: TGTGCCAGCAGCTTCGGACCTAACACCGGGGAGCTGTTTTTT

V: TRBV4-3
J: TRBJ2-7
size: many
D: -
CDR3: CASSQDPGSYEQYF
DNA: TGCGCCAGCAGCCAAGATCCAGGGTCCTACGAGCAGTACTTC

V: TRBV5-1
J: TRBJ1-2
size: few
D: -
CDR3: CASALETVTSNYGYTF
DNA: TGCGCCAGCGCTCTAGAAACAGTGACTTCTAACTATGGCTACACCTTC

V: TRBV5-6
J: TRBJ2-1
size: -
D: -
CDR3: CASSMGGKAYNEQFF
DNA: TGTGCCAGCAGCATGGGCGGGAAAGCCTACAATGAGCAGTTCTTC

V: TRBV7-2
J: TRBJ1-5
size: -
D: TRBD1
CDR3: CASSSDRGHQPQHF
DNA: TGTGCCAGCAGCTCTGACAGGGGGCATCAGCCCCAGCATTTT

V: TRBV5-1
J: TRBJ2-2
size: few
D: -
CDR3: CASSLVQTGELFF
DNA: TGCGCCAGCAGCTTGGTCCAGACCGGGGAGCTGTTTTTT

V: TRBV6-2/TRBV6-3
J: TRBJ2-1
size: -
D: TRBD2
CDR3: CASRKSSGNEQFF
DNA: TGTGCCAGCAGGAAATCTAGCGGTAATGAGCAGTTCTTC

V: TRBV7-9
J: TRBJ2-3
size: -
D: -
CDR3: CASSVMDTQYF
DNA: TGTGCCAGCAGCGTGATGGATACGCAGTATTTT

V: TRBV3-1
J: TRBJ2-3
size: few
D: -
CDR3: CASSQDRGAVTTDTQYF
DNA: TGTGCCAGCAGCCAAGATCGTGGGGCCGTGACGACAGATACGCAGTATTTT

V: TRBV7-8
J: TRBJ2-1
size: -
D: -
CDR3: CASSPQTGEQFF
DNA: TGTGCCAGCAGCCCTCAAACTGGGGAGCAGTTCTTC

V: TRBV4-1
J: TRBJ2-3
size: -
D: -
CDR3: CASSPQGYTQYF
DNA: TGCGCCAGCAGCCCACAGGGCTATACGCAGTATTTT

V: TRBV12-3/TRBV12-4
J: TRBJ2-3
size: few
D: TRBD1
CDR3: CASSSRQGVGTQYF
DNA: TGTGCCAGCAGTTCCCGACAGGGGGTTGGTACGCAGTATTTT

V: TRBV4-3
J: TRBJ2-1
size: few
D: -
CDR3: CASSPFSGNEQFF
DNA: TGCGCCAGCAGCCCCTTTAGCGGTAATGAGCAGTTCTTC

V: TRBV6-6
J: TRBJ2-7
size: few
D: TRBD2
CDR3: CASSFGTTVGQYF
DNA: TGTGCCAGCAGTTTCGGGACTACCGTCGGGCAGTACTTC

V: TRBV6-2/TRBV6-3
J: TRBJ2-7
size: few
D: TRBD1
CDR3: CASSSNRGTPYEQYF
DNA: TGTGCCAGCAGTTCCAACAGGGGGACGCCCTACGAGCAGTACTTC

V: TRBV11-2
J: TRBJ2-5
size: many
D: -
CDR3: CASSLDLETQYF
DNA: TGTGCCAGCAGCTTGGACCTAGAGACCCAGTACTTC

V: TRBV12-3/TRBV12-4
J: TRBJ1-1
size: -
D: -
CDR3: CASTPGGGGTEAFF
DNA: TGTGCCAGCACCCCGGGAGGGGGAGGCACTGAAGCTTTCTTT

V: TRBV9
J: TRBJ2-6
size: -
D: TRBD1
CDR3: CASSVPERTGGESGANVLTF
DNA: TGTGCCAGCAGCGTACCTGAAAGGACAGGGGGCGAATCTGGGGCCAACGTCCTGACTTTC

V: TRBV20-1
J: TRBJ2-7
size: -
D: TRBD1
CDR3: CSAARWGQGINEQYF
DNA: TGCAGTGCCGCTAGGTGGGGACAGGGGATCAACGAGCAGTACTTC

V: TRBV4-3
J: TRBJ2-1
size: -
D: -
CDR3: CASSQRLTGINEQFF
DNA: TGCGCCAGCAGCCAAAGACTAACAGGGATTAATGAGCAGTTCTTC

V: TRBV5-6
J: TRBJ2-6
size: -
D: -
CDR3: CASSLAHSWGGANVLTF
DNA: TGTGCCAGCAGCTTGGCCCACTCCTGGGGTGGGGCCAACGTCCTGACTTTC

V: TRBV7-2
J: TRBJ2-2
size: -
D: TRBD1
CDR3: CASSWTGTNTVELFF
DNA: TGTGCCAGCAGCTGGACAGGGACGAACACCGTGGAGCTGTTTTTT

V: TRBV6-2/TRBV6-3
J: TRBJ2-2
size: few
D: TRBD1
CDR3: CASRVTGGNTGELFF
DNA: TGTGCCAGCAGAGTGACAGGGGGGAACACCGGGGAGCTGTTTTTT

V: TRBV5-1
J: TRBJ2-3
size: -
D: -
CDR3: CASSRQEVTDTQYF
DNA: TGCGCCAGCAGCAGACAGGAGGTCACAGATACGCAGTATTTT

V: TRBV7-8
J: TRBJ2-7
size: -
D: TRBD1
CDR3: CASRSWTGVGEQYF
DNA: TGTGCCAGCAGGTCGTGGACAGGGGTGGGGGAGCAGTACTTC

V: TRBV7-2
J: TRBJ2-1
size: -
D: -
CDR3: CASSIPHNSDEQFF
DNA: TGTGCCAGCAGCATCCCTCATAACTCGGATGAGCAGTTCTTC

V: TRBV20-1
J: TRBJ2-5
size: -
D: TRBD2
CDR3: CSARGGSQETQYF
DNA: TGCAGTGCCCGCGGGGGTAGTCAAGAGACCCAGTACTTC